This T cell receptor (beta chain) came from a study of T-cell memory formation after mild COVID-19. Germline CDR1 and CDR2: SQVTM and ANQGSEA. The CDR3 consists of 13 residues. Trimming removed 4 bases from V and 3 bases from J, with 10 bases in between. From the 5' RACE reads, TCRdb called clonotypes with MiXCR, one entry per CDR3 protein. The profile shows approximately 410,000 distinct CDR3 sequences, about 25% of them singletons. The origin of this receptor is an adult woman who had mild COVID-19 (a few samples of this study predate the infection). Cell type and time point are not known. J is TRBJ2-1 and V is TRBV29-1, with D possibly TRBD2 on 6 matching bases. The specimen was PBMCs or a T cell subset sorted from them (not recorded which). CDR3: CSVVRDIYNEQFF. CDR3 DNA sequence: TGCAGCGTTGTGCGGGATATCTACAATGAGCAGTTCTTC.